The entry below gives a single TCR beta chain sequence along with its context. No antigen is known for it. This record comes from a study of T cells in localized non-small cell lung cancer. Study conclusions and caveats: Only one tumor region went through sequencing, so heterogeneity may still be there. Across samples, adjacent lung featured a median roughly 60 of the top 100 tumor clones. Blood T cell density predicted longer survival; adjacent-lung clonality, shorter. Uninvolved adjacent lung had higher T cell clonality than tumor and all other tissues.

Profiled with immunoSEQ multiplex PCR; TCRdb holds only in-frame clones, not every one. The sample has about 59,000 clones; roughly 89% are singletons. The CDR3 spans 14 residues. Germline V gene sequence: CDR1 MNHNY, CDR2 SVGAGI (reference sequence). Trimming took 11 bases from V and 0 from J; bases not matched to a gene: 6. This clonotype was obtained from a man aged 35-75 years with stage I squamous cell lung carcinoma. Here the sequenced sample was peripheral blood, taken before any cancer treatment. The V gene is TRBV6-6, the J gene TRBJ2-7, with 11 bases fitting TRBD2. The DNA for the CDR3 is TGTGCCTCCGCTAGCGGGAGGAACTCCTACGAGCAGTACTTC. This codes for CASASGRNSYEQYF.